This T cell receptor beta chain was documented in a study of blood T cell repertoires in COVID-19. Study at large: COVID-19 samples collected from the United States, Italy and Spain covered acute and convalescent phases. PBMCs, B-cell-depleted T cells, or T cells provided the cDNA or gDNA that made up the material.

As handled by the study authors: Researchers report that nucleated cell counts were estimated from reference gene primer amplification. TCRdb's copy holds only in-frame clones and misses some; the assay was immunoSEQ multiplex PCR. V and J calls and clone size come straight from that table; D and trimming were deduced from the DNA. The data show fewer than 200,000 clones, about 91% seen once. Material: peripheral blood. The source of this sequence is a woman aged 55 to 70 who had recovered from COVID-19.

CDR3 loop: CASSLRQGAGETQYF. CDR3 nucleotide sequence: TGTGCCAGCAGCTTACGACAGGGGGCGGGAGAGACCCAGTACTTC. The chain recombines TRBV7-9 with TRBJ2-5, with 10 bases identical to TRBD1. V was clipped by 2 bases and J by 4 bases; unmatched bases: 4. Germline V CDR1 and CDR2: SEHNR, FQNEAQ (reference sequence). The CDR3 spans 15 residues.